These T cell receptor beta chains were read from a single sample in a study of control samples from healthy donors and cancer patients. The data were produced by immunoSEQ multiplex PCR, yet TCRdb's version contains in-frame clones alone and is incomplete. Among 140,000 or so clones listed, about 94% were seen once. Sequencing used PBMCs. The receptors derive from a man between 60 and 75 years old with colorectal cancer. The CDR3 runs from the conserved cysteine through the conserved F or W. The D gene is left open where the match is weak. Rows give clone size only sometimes, using once, few, many, or a class for an expanded clone.

v_gene	abundance	d_gene	j_gene	CDR3aa	CDR3nt
TRBV5-5	.	.	TRBJ2-7	CASSLKPANYEQYF	TGTGCCAGCAGCTTGAAGCCAGCAAACTACGAGCAGTACTTC
TRBV3-1/TRBV3-2	.	TRBD2	TRBJ2-4	CASSQGGTSRSIQYF	TGTGCCAGCAGCCAAGGAGGGACTAGCCGGAGCATTCAGTACTTC
TRBV10-3	.	.	TRBJ2-3	CAIGLSARTDTQYF	TGTGCCATCGGACTGTCTGCTAGGACAGATACGCAGTATTTT
TRBV5-1	.	.	TRBJ1-1	CASIGQEGTEAFF	TGCGCCAGCATTGGGCAGGAGGGAACTGAAGCTTTCTTT
TRBV4-1	.	.	TRBJ1-6	CASSRHSGGSPLHF	TGCGCCAGCAGCCGCCACAGTGGGGGTTCACCCCTCCACTTT
TRBV29-1	.	.	TRBJ2-3	CSVGASDTDTQYF	TGCAGCGTTGGGGCCAGCGACACAGATACGCAGTATTTT
TRBV7-9	.	TRBD1	TRBJ1-5	CASSASTGNNQPQHF	TGTGCCAGCAGCGCCTCGACAGGGAACAATCAGCCCCAGCATTTT
TRBV6-5	.	.	TRBJ1-5	CASRSNQPQHF	TGTGCCAGCAGATCTAATCAGCCCCAGCATTTT
TRBV7-9	.	.	TRBJ2-2	CASSDGQNTGELFF	TGTGCCAGCAGCGATGGACAGAACACCGGGGAGCTGTTTTTT
TRBV18	.	.	TRBJ2-5	CASSPPGARETQYF	TGTGCCAGCTCACCACCGGGGGCGCGGGAGACCCAGTACTTC
TRBV19	.	.	TRBJ1-2	CASSPRLWRGRKGGYTF	TGTGCCAGTAGTCCCCGGCTTTGGCGGGGGAGGAAAGGTGGCTACACCTTC
TRBV7-2	once	.	TRBJ2-3	CASSLETGVFPGGDTQYF	TGTGCCAGCAGCTTAGAGACAGGGGTATTTCCCGGGGGGGATACGCAGTATTTT
TRBV24-1	.	TRBD1	TRBJ1-1	CATSEGTDTEAFF	TGTGCCACCAGTGAAGGGACAGACACTGAAGCTTTCTTT
TRBV6-5	.	TRBD2	TRBJ2-3	CASRLAGDTDTQYF	TGTGCCAGCAGACTAGCGGGGGACACAGATACGCAGTATTTT
TRBV6-1	.	TRBD1	TRBJ1-1	CASSEYDRVSEAFF	TGTGCCAGCAGTGAATACGACAGGGTATCTGAAGCTTTCTTT
TRBV12-5	.	.	TRBJ2-3	CASGLQVGSTDTQYF	TGTGCTAGTGGTTTGCAGGTCGGTAGCACAGATACGCAGTATTTT
TRBV4-1	.	.	TRBJ1-3	CASSQSGLSSGNTIYF	TGCGCCAGCAGCCAATCCGGGCTCTCCTCTGGAAACACCATATATTTT
TRBV12-3/TRBV12-4	.	.	TRBJ2-7	CASRQGSYEQYF	TGTGCCAGCAGGCAGGGGTCCTACGAGCAGTACTTC
TRBV7-2	.	.	TRBJ1-2	CASAREGGYGYTF	TGTGCCAGCGCTAGGGAGGGAGGCTATGGCTACACCTTC
TRBV4-1	.	.	TRBJ1-3	CASSQDPGSGNTIYF	TGCGCCAGCAGCCAAGATCCGGGGAGTGGAAACACCATATATTTT
TRBV7-2	.	TRBD2	TRBJ2-3	CASSFLAGGGADTQYF	TGTGCCAGCAGCTTCTTGGCGGGGGGTGGTGCAGATACGCAGTATTTT
TRBV15	.	.	TRBJ2-7	CATSQIKSEQYF	TGTGCCACCAGCCAGATTAAGAGCGAGCAGTACTTC
TRBV2	.	.	TRBJ1-5	CASSGEGPAQPQHF	TGTGCCAGCAGTGGGGAGGGGCCAGCACAGCCCCAGCATTTT
TRBV5-4	.	.	TRBJ2-5	CASSLQNQETQYF	TGTGCCAGCAGCTTACAGAATCAAGAGACCCAGTACTTC
TRBV5-1	.	.	TRBJ1-2	CASSLGGGTSGYTF	TGCGCCAGCAGCTTGGGAGGAGGGACTAGTGGCTACACCTTC
TRBV6-5	.	.	TRBJ2-7	CASRGAGGEQYF	TGTGCCAGCAGGGGGGCCGGCGGTGAGCAGTACTTC
TRBV4-3	.	.	TRBJ2-5	CASSQGGGQSQETQYF	TGCGCCAGCAGCCAAGGGGGGGGACAGAGCCAAGAGACCCAGTACTTC
TRBV24-1	.	.	TRBJ2-5	CATSGTGGGKETQYF	TGTGCCACCAGTGGTACAGGGGGGGGCAAAGAGACCCAGTACTTC
TRBV5-5	few	.	TRBJ1-1	CASFQSMNTEAFF	TGTGCCAGCTTCCAGTCTATGAACACTGAAGCTTTCTTT
TRBV13	.	.	TRBJ1-1	CASNLGDLNTEAFF	TGTGCCAGCAACCTGGGCGATTTGAACACTGAAGCTTTCTTT
TRBV19	.	.	TRBJ1-1	CASTSPSGFGAFF	TGTGCCAGTACCTCACCCTCGGGGTTCGGAGCTTTCTTT
TRBV6-5	.	.	TRBJ1-6	CASSYEDRNSPLHF	TGTGCCAGCAGTTACGAGGACAGAAACTCACCCCTCCACTTT
TRBV7-2	.	.	TRBJ2-5	CASSLGGAVQETQYF	TGTGCCAGCAGCTTAGGCGGGGCAGTCCAAGAGACCCAGTACTTC
TRBV12-3/TRBV12-4	.	TRBD1	TRBJ1-2	CASSSGQDYGYTF	TGTGCCAGCAGTTCCGGACAGGACTATGGCTACACCTTC
TRBV10-3	.	TRBD1	TRBJ2-5	CAISESPQGKETQYF	TGTGCCATCAGTGAGTCCCCACAGGGGAAAGAGACCCAGTACTTC
TRBV12-3/TRBV12-4	.	.	TRBJ1-1	CASTRPTGEAFF	TGTGCCAGCACCCGGCCCACCGGGGAAGCTTTCTTT
TRBV4-1	.	TRBD2	TRBJ2-7	CASSQATSGTYEQYF	TGCGCCAGCAGCCAAGCGACTAGCGGTACCTACGAGCAGTACTTC
TRBV5-4	.	.	TRBJ1-4	CASSPAQGEKLFF	TGTGCCAGCAGCCCGGCCCAGGGGGAAAAACTGTTTTTT
TRBV7-2	.	TRBD1	TRBJ2-3	CASSLGQGPDTQYF	TGTGCCAGCAGCCTAGGACAGGGGCCAGATACGCAGTATTTT
TRBV18	.	TRBD1	TRBJ1-2	CASSPPGQGSNYGYTF	TGTGCCAGCTCACCACCGGGACAGGGCTCTAACTATGGCTACACCTTC
TRBV2	once	.	TRBJ2-7	CASSIGGINPYEQYF	TGTGCCAGCAGTATAGGGGGGATAAATCCCTACGAGCAGTACTTC
TRBV3-1/TRBV3-2	.	.	TRBJ1-2	CASSQESTNYGYTF	TGTGCCAGCAGCCAAGAATCGACTAACTATGGCTACACCTTC
TRBV4-2	.	.	TRBJ1-1	CASNQEGASGPGNTEAFF	TGTGCCAGCAACCAAGAGGGCGCGTCGGGACCGGGGAACACTGAAGCTTTCTTT
TRBV3-1/TRBV3-2	.	.	TRBJ1-2	CASSPGTRYGYTF	TGTGCCAGCAGCCCAGGGACGCGGTATGGCTACACCTTC
TRBV19	once	TRBD1	TRBJ1-4	CATQGQGMGEKLFF	TGTGCCACACAGGGACAGGGAATGGGTGAAAAACTGTTTTTT
TRBV5-8	.	TRBD1	TRBJ1-6	CASSLGGQQSRTPLHF	TGTGCCAGCAGCTTGGGGGGACAGCAATCCAGAACACCCCTCCACTTT
TRBV24-1	.	.	TRBJ1-2	CATSPTPGAFPGYGYTF	TGTGCCACCAGTCCTACCCCCGGGGCATTTCCCGGCTATGGCTACACCTTC
TRBV7-2	.	TRBD1	TRBJ2-7	CASSRDRASYEQYF	TGTGCCAGCAGCCGCGACAGGGCCTCCTACGAGCAGTACTTC
TRBV29-1	.	.	TRBJ1-1	CSVDSGRAEAFF	TGCAGCGTTGACTCGGGGCGCGCTGAAGCTTTCTTT
TRBV10-3	.	TRBD2	TRBJ2-3	CAISDKLAGADTQYF	TGTGCCATCAGTGATAAACTAGCGGGGGCCGATACGCAGTATTTT
TRBV11-3	.	.	TRBJ2-1	CASSLGVNEQFF	TGTGCCAGCAGCTTAGGGGTAAATGAGCAGTTCTTC
TRBV19	.	.	TRBJ1-1	CASSIGAGESEAFF	TGTGCCAGTAGTATCGGGGCCGGGGAAAGTGAAGCTTTCTTT
TRBV19	.	.	TRBJ1-1	CASSIVGEGGFTEAFF	TGTGCCAGTAGTATCGTCGGGGAGGGAGGATTCACTGAAGCTTTCTTT
TRBV6-1	.	.	TRBJ2-1	CASSEGQLNNEQFF	TGTGCCAGCAGTGAAGGACAGCTTAACAATGAGCAGTTCTTC